Listed below are T cell receptor beta chains from one sample, sequenced in a study of glioma-infiltrating T cells. TCRdb ran MiXCR on the multiplex PCR reads and lists one entry per CDR3 protein. The sample has 170,000 or so distinct CDR3 sequences, around 42% seen once; the top ten hold roughly 5.5%. Sequencing was carried out using glioma tissue, nonneoplastic brain tissue, or PBMCs (not recorded which). The receptors were sampled from a human donor with low-grade glioma or glioblastoma, undergoing nonglioma brain surgery, or in good health (not recorded which). Both conserved end residues are part of each CDR3. D genes are given only for firm matches. Some rows have no size entry. The others give once, few or many, or a class for an expanded clone.

size,V,J,D,CDR3,DNA
.,TRBV5-8,TRBJ2-1,TRBD1,CPSPGTGLSEQFF,TGTCCCAGCCCCGGGACAGGGTTGAGTGAGCAGTTCTTC
many,TRBV6-1,TRBJ2-7,.,CASFTASRYEQYF,TGTGCCAGTTTCACAGCCTCTCGATACGAGCAGTACTTC
.,TRBV12-3/TRBV12-4,TRBJ2-2,TRBD1,CASSSDRGDTGELFF,TGTGCCAGCAGTTCAGACAGGGGTGACACCGGGGAGCTGTTTTTT
many,TRBV6-1,TRBJ2-3,TRBD2,CASRGEPGLAGRDTQYF,TGTGCCAGCAGGGGTGAACCGGGACTAGCGGGAAGAGATACGCAGTATTTT
few,TRBV5-4,TRBJ2-3,TRBD2,CASSLRLAGRDTQYF,TGTGCCAGCAGCTTGAGGCTAGCGGGACGAGATACGCAGTATTTT
.,TRBV11-2,TRBJ2-1,.,CASSRVAEGSYNEQFF,TGTGCCAGCAGCCGGGTAGCGGAGGGCTCCTACAATGAGCAGTTCTTC
many,TRBV2,TRBJ1-1,.,CASRNTENTEAFF,TGTGCCAGCAGAAACACAGAGAACACTGAAGCTTTCTTT
many,TRBV15,TRBJ2-5,.,CATSRDQLFQETQYF,TGTGCCACCAGCAGAGACCAGTTGTTCCAAGAGACCCAGTACTTC
few,TRBV29-1,TRBJ2-7,TRBD1,CSATPGQGVGEQYF,TGCAGCGCAACGCCGGGACAGGGTGTTGGCGAGCAGTACTTC
.,TRBV28,TRBJ1-4,TRBD1,CASSLYWTGGADEKLFF,TGTGCCAGCAGTTTATATTGGACAGGGGGCGCGGATGAAAAACTGTTTTTT
many,TRBV4-1,TRBJ2-3,.,CASSQEFSASARQYF,TGCGCCAGCAGCCAAGAATTTTCGGCCAGCGCAAGGCAGTATTTT